The T cell receptor beta chain described here comes from a study of T cells in Graves' hyperthyroidism and ophthalmopathy. Trimming removed 1 base from V and 5 bases from J; junction bases left unmatched: 9. CDR1 DFQATT and CDR2 SNEGSKA come from the germline V gene (reference sequence). The CDR3 is 16 residues long. Researchers amplified the TCR beta CDR3 regions from RNA transcripts. Researchers ran a first-round RT-PCR on the TCR CDR3 using the HTBI primer set. TCRdb recomputed calls from the multiplex PCR reads with MiXCR, one row per CDR3 protein. The sample lists fewer than 450,000 distinct CDR3 sequences, around 15% seen once, with 25% to 30% in the top ten.

Material for sequencing was blood. The source is a middle-aged man with Graves' ophthalmopathy. V usage is TRBV20-1 and J usage is TRBJ2-5; the match to TRBD2 covers 11 bases. The CDR3 DNA is TGCAGTGCTAGAGGGCGACTAGCGGGACGACGGGAGACCCAGTACTTC. It translates to CSARGRLAGRRETQYF.